A selection of T cell receptor beta chains follows, all from one sample in a study of shared clonotypes between healthy human individuals. Libraries were prepared by immunoSEQ multiplex PCR; TCRdb keeps only in-frame clonotypes and omits some of them. The sample includes over a million clones, roughly 75% seen only once; the top ten take over 1.3%. Sequenced material: memory CD4+ T cells sorted from blood. Every receptor here comes from a man younger than 35 in good health. CDR3s include the opening cysteine and the closing phenylalanine or tryptophan. The D gene is left open where the match is weak.

cdr3_length d_call j_call v_call cdr3_aa
16 TRBD1 TRBJ2-5 TRBV5-6 CASSFPTGGSQETQYF
15 - TRBJ2-6 TRBV5-1 CASSLQSSGANVLTF
11 - TRBJ1-1 TRBV20-1 CSASGGLEAFF
19 TRBD1 TRBJ1-3 TRBV19 CASSTTGAYLKSSGNTIYF
14 TRBD2 TRBJ2-2 TRBV29-1 CSVDRAGVTGELFF
14 TRBD1 - TRBV5-1 CASSFTGGPYEQYF
13 - TRBJ1-1 TRBV7-8 CASRLDGNTEAFF
16 TRBD1 TRBJ2-7 TRBV27 CASSLGTGDGWAEQYF
14 - TRBJ2-7 TRBV5-5 CASSSHPGLGEVYF
13 TRBD1 TRBJ2-7 TRBV7-3 CASSLGQGAEQYF
17 - TRBJ2-3 TRBV10-3 CAISDLFGGRSTDTQYF
11 - TRBJ2-2 TRBV2 CASSEWVELFF
16 - TRBJ2-6 TRBV5-1 CASSLGGSTGANVLTF
15 TRBD2 TRBJ2-7 TRBV27 CASSNPSGGAFEQYF
19 TRBD2 TRBJ2-1 TRBV6-1 CASSEIGLAGGGSYNEQFF
15 TRBD2 TRBJ2-5 TRBV5-1 CASSLTSGSMETQYF
14 - TRBJ1-1 TRBV7-9 CASSRNTGGTEAFF
12 - TRBJ2-1 TRBV5-1 CASSALGNEQFF
12 - TRBJ2-5 TRBV5-6 CASSLRPETQYF
14 - TRBJ1-3 TRBV6-1 CASSEAPIGNTIYF
15 TRBD2 TRBJ2-1 TRBV30 CAWSVLSGINNEQFF
13 - TRBJ2-5 TRBV2 CASSVRFGETQYF
13 TRBD1 TRBJ1-5 TRBV6-1 CASSQGANQPQHF
13 - TRBJ1-2 TRBV28 CASGPGNDYGYTF
16 TRBD2 TRBJ2-3 TRBV9 CASSGDAAGVGDTQYF
14 - TRBJ2-7 TRBV18 CASSPGMGNHEQYF
13 - TRBJ1-5 TRBV10-2 CASTGDRNQPQHF
12 TRBD1 TRBJ2-7 TRBV5-8 CASSRDSYEQYF
18 - TRBJ2-2 TRBV15 CATSRDRAGIGDTGELFF
17 TRBD1 TRBJ2-1 TRBV7-7 CASSSGAGTGQNNEQFF
12 - TRBJ1-2 TRBV18 CASSPLQGGYTF
16 - TRBJ2-3 TRBV18 CASSAQSLTYTDTQYF
17 - TRBJ2-3 TRBV7-6 CASSLVFGRSSTDTQYF
18 - TRBJ1-4 TRBV5-1 CASSLGPFYGRADEKLFF
17 - TRBJ2-2 TRBV15 CATSRGGSPLNTGELFF
14 - TRBJ1-1 TRBV19 CASSIQGGITEAFF
13 - TRBJ1-6 TRBV6-1 CASSPLSDSPLHF
15 - TRBJ2-3 TRBV6-1 CASSQGRIVTDTQYF
12 - TRBJ2-7 TRBV2 CASSAFVYEQYF
14 - TRBJ1-1 TRBV18 CASSPGRMNTEAFF
13 - TRBJ2-3 TRBV7-2 CASSLGSTDTQYF
14 - TRBJ2-1 TRBV7-2 CASSPSVWYNEQFF
12 - TRBJ1-2 TRBV6-6 CASKEGNYGYTF
15 - TRBJ1-6 TRBV28 CASRGRQSNNSPLHF
12 - TRBJ1-2 TRBV5-1 CASSLSGEGYTF
16 - TRBJ1-4 TRBV5-6 CASSFDPGRGNEKLFF
17 - TRBJ2-1 TRBV10-3 CAISESQRGLNYNEQFF
13 - TRBJ2-7 TRBV7-2 CASSSTRFSEQYF
15 TRBD2 TRBJ2-5 TRBV7-9 CASSFSGGPQETQYF
15 - TRBJ1-2 TRBV7-2 CASSLVVGDSYGYTF
13 TRBD1 TRBJ2-7 TRBV7-9 CASSLTGAYEQYF
15 TRBD2 TRBJ2-1 TRBV5-1 CASSSLAGGFNEQFF
15 - TRBJ2-7 TRBV9 CASSVERSPSYEQYF
18 - TRBJ1-2 TRBV6-1 CASSDRGSGPEFNYGYTF